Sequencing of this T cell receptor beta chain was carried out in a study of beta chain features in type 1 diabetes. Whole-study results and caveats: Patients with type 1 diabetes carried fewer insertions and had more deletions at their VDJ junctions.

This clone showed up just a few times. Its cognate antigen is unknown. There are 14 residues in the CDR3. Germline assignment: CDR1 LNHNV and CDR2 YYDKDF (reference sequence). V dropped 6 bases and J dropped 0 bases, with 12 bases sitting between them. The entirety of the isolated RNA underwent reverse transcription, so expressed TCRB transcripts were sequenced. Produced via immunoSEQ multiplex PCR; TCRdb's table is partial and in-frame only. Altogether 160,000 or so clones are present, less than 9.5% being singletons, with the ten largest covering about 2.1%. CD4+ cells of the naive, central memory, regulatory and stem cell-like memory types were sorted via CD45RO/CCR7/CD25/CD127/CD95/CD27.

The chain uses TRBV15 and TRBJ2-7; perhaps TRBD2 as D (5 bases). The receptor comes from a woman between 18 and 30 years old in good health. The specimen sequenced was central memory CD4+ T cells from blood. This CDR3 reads CATSISRDSYEQYF. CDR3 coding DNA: TGTGCCACCAGTATATCCCGGGACTCCTACGAGCAGTACTTC.